This T cell receptor beta chain emerged from a study of cytomegalovirus exposure and HLA in healthy donors. Study-wide background: The roughly 700 first-cohort repertoires shared a platform with the approximately 110 validation repertoires, as reported in a later analysis.

With regard to this clone: Its antigen is undetermined.

Study-level points and caveats: Reportedly, cytomegalovirus status was diagnosed with high sensitivity and specificity.

A roughly 120-subject validation cohort, separate from the 666-subject first cohort, supplied the donors. The data were produced by immunoSEQ multiplex PCR, yet TCRdb's version contains in-frame clones alone and is incomplete. The sample has some 330,000 clones; 70% to 90% are singletons. Trimming removed 0 bases from V and 1 base from J, with 7 bases in between. Germline CDR1 SGDLS, CDR2 YYNGEE. The CDR3 is made up of 15 amino acids. Sequences were obtained from PBMCs. The receptor comes from a woman between 18 and 29 years old in good health and CMV-seronegative. The V gene is TRBV9, the J gene TRBJ1-4; D possibly corresponds to TRBD1 (6 bases). CDR3 bases: TGTGCCAGCAGCGTAGGGGGACAAACTAATGAAAAACTGTTTTTT. It is translated as CASSVGGQTNEKLFF.